Below, 6 T cell receptor beta chains from the same sample are listed, as sequenced in a study of CD8 T cells in Susac syndrome. With random hexamers, reverse transcription was performed on roughly 0.45 to 1 ug of RNA. A single record per CDR3 protein comes from TCRdb applying MiXCR to the immunoSEQ multiplex PCR reads. This sample has 140,000 or so distinct CDR3 sequences, with roughly 96% found just once. Sequencing was performed on CD4+ T cells from PBMCs. The receptors shown here come from a human donor with multiple sclerosis.

The gene calls are TRBV3-1 and TRBJ1-1; perhaps TRBD1 as D (6 bases). The CDR3 covers 15 residues. V was trimmed by 1 base and J by 8 bases, leaving 17 bases between them. Germline lookup yields CDR1 LGHDT and CDR2 YNNKEL (reference sequence). CDR3 DNA sequence: TGTGCCAGCAGCCAAGGAACCGGGGGGGCACCAGAAGCTTTCTTT. Its protein is CASSQGTGGAPEAFF.

V usage is TRBV7-2 and J usage is TRBJ2-5; D is ambiguous. The V gene lost 5 bases and the J gene lost 5 bases, with 15 bases spanning the gap. This CDR3 is 14 amino acids long. Looked up from germline, CDR1 is SGHTA and CDR2 is FQGNSA. The CDR3 nucleotides read TGTGCCAGCAGCACAAGACGAACCACCGAGACCCAGTACTTC. The encoded protein is CASSTRRTTETQYF.

A single count supports this clonotype. The chain joins TRBV7-2 to TRBJ2-1; D possibly matches TRBD1 or TRBD2 (6 bases each). This CDR3 has 16 residues. The germline gives CDR1 SGHTA, CDR2 FQGNSA. V was cut by 5 bases and J by 0 bases, with 14 bases left in between. Here the CDR3 reads CASSLGGRSSYNEQFF. The CDR3 DNA reads as TGTGCCAGCAGCCTCGGGGGCCGGAGCTCCTACAATGAGCAGTTCTTC.

The V gene is TRBV6-5, the J gene TRBJ1-1, with D uncertain. The CDR3 has 15 amino acids. Germline CDR1 and CDR2: MNHEY and SVGAGI. Trimming took 5 bases from V and 1 from J, leaving 14 bases between them. The CDR3, as DNA: TGTGCCAGCAGTAGCCCCGGACGGGGGAACACTGAAGCTTTCTTT. Its protein product is CASSSPGRGNTEAFF.

CDR3 protein: CASSFRGRAFF. DNA for the CDR3: TGTGCCAGCAGTTTCAGGGGGCGCGCTTTCTTT. The chain uses TRBV28 and TRBJ1-1; 8 bases align to TRBD1. CDR3 size: 11 residues. Germline V gene data show CDR1 as MDHEN and CDR2 as SYDVKM. J gave up 11 bases and V 3 bases, and 2 bases lay outside the gene matches.

The chain recombines TRBV20-1 with TRBJ2-5; no firm D call. Between the trimmed V and J ends, which lost 6 bases and 5 bases, there was a span of 7 bases. Germline assignment: CDR1 DFQATT and CDR2 SNEGSKA (reference sequence). The CDR3 loop spans 10 amino acids. In DNA, the CDR3 is TGCAGTGCCACCCGGGAGACCCAGTACTTC. Its translation: CSATRETQYF.